This entry features one T cell receptor (beta chain) sequence. As processed by the authors: By means of reference gene primer amplification, nucleated cell counts were estimated. Measured with immunoSEQ multiplex PCR; TCRdb has only the in-frame clones, and not every one. From that table come the V and J calls and clone size; the DNA was used to work out D and trimming. Of 100,000 to 150,000 clones in the sample, 85% to 90% were seen once. These data come from a study of blood T cell repertoires in COVID-19. Study summary: Whether acute or convalescent, the COVID-19 samples came from the United States, Italy and Spain. Sample material is recorded as cDNA or gDNA derived from T cells, B-cell-depleted T cells, or PBMCs.

The source material was peripheral blood. The sequence was obtained from a woman of 80 years or more with acute or convalescent COVID-19.

In DNA, the CDR3 is TGTGCCAGCAGCCTAAGCGTTCCGGGACAGGGGAGAGGGGATACGCAGTATTTT. Its translation is CASSLSVPGQGRGDTQYF. This chain connects TRBV3-1 (or the pseudogene TRBV3-2) to TRBJ2-3, with TRBD1 identical over 10 bases. Germline CDR1 reads LGHDT; CDR2 reads YNNKEL (reference sequence). V trimming: 4 bases; J trimming: 6 bases; junction bases outside the gene matches: 16. This CDR3 comprises 18 residues.